This T cell receptor (beta chain) was recorded in a study of immune cell composition in non-small cell lung cancer. Measured with immunoSEQ multiplex PCR; TCRdb has only the in-frame clones, and not every one. The data contain some 15,000 clones, roughly 80% of them singletons. General study results and limits: Squamous carcinomas (roughly 80%) more often had tumour-associated clones >0.5% than adenocarcinomas (around 35%). No significant correlation existed between pack-years smoked and tumour clonality.

CDR3 length equals 17 residues. The germline CDR1 and CDR2 sequences are SGDLS and YYNGEE. Trimming took 4 bases from V and 5 from J; bases not matched to a gene: 9. About this clone: Its specificity is unknown.

This receptor was taken from a human donor with non-small cell lung cancer. The sample comprised lung tumor tissue. The chain is built from TRBV9 and TRBJ2-1; 13 bases align to TRBD2. DNA for the CDR3: TGTGCCAGCAGCCAGTCCCCCGGGACTAGCGGGAACAATGAGCAGTTCTTC. Translating it yields CASSQSPGTSGNNEQFF. Full variable domain (missing parts from reference TRBV9 and TRBJ2-1): DSGVTQTPKHLITATGQRVTLRCSPRSGDLSVYWYQQSLDQGLQFLIQYYNGEERAKGNILERFSAQQFPDLHSELNLSSLELGDSALYFCASSQSPGTSGNNEQFFGPGTRLTVL.